This T cell receptor (beta chain) emerged from a study of long-term antiretroviral therapy in people with HIV. Study-wide results and limits: HIV repertoires had narrower CDR3 length ranges than controls.

Running of the v3.0 immunoSEQ assay took place at survey level. Sequencing used immunoSEQ multiplex PCR; TCRdb keeps in-frame clones, though not all of them. The top ten clones hold approximately 14% of a sample with fewer than 20,000 clones, approximately 80% of them seen once. A word on this clone: What it binds is unknown.

There were no participants with HIV treated outside the United States. Cryopreserved PBMC, at 1-10 million per sample, were present before DNA extraction. In germline, CDR1 is SQVTM, CDR2 ANQGSEA. The CDR3 sequence is 15 residues long. The V end lost 0 bases, the J end lost 5 bases, and 14 bases lay between the germline ends. Here the sequenced sample was unsorted PBMCs, taken 0.3 years after starting antiretroviral therapy. The clonotype originates from a woman between 45 and 65 years old with HIV. The chain uses TRBV29-1 and TRBJ2-1; D unresolved. In DNA, the CDR3 is TGCAGCGTTGAAGATCGGGCAGTATCAGACAATGAGCAGTTCTTC. Its translation: CSVEDRAVSDNEQFF.